This TCR beta chain came from a study of T cell responses to AZD1222 COVID-19 vaccine. Study information: Pooling of second doses given at about 4 or about 12 weeks was done. Study observations and caveats: The donor cohort was predominantly white British with a female majority, and clonal diversity may have been underestimated.

Assay used: immunoSEQ multiplex PCR; TCRdb lists only in-frame clones, some missing. The table shows more than 110,000 clones, with approximately 93% occurring only once. The V end was cut by 10 bases, the J end by 6 bases, with 22 bases between. Germline V CDR1 and CDR2: ENHRY, SYGVKD. This CDR3 has 15 amino acids. Turning to this clone: The antigen is not known.

The sequence came from an adult in good health. This specimen was peripheral blood, taken on day 0 of AZD1222 vaccination. The chain links TRBV10-3 to TRBJ1-5; no definite D call. The CDR3 bases are TGTGCCAGCGGAGAGCCCTGGGCGGACGGTCAGCCCCAGCATTTT. Protein product: CASGEPWADGQPQHF.